A single T cell receptor beta chain is shown here with its context. The entry originates in a study of blood T cell repertoires in COVID-19. At the level of the study: Specimens from acute and convalescent COVID-19 originated in the United States, Italy and Spain.

In the study's own analysis: Estimation of nucleated cell counts relied on the amplification of reference gene primers. TCRdb keeps only in-frame clones here, not all; method: immunoSEQ multiplex PCR. The V and J calls and clone size come from that table; D and trimming were worked out from the DNA. The table records under 300,000 clones, roughly 88% of them present only once. The J segment lost 3 bases and the V segment lost 0 bases, leaving 6 bases of the junction unmatched. The length of the CDR3 is 17 residues. The germline CDR1 and CDR2 sequences are SGHRS and YFSETQ. The source of this sequence is a woman in her 30s who had recovered from COVID-19. This chain connects TRBV5-1 to TRBJ1-4; TRBD1 agrees at 9 bases. The sample taken for sequencing was PBMCs or T cells enriched from blood (not recorded which). CDR3 nucleotides: TGCGCCAGCAGCTTGGCCGGACAGGGGAGGGCTAATGAAAAACTGTTTTTT. Translated, it gives CASSLAGQGRANEKLFF.